This entry is about one TCR beta chain. The antigen remains unidentified. V shed 8 bases, J shed 3 bases, and the junction held 13 bases outside the gene matches. The CDR3 consists of 16 residues. CDR1 and CDR2 from the germline V gene are MDHEN and SYDVKM. In the study's own analysis: Filtering differed, since immunoSEQ gave only junction sequences and no quality scores. The method was immunoSEQ multiplex PCR; TCRdb's version includes in-frame clones alone and lacks a portion of them. The V and J calls and clone size come from that table; D and trimming were worked out from the DNA. This sample yields roughly 1 million clones, of which 60% to 80% are seen a single time; over 1.3% belongs to the top ten. The data were obtained in a study of shared clonotypes between healthy human individuals. Across the study: Participating donors consisted of two women and three men aged 18 to 49. The plates for each donor numbered three CD4 naive, three CD4 memory, two CD8 naive and one CD8 memory.

Study observations and caveats: Roughly 4.6% of naive CD4 clonotypes were common to several donors.

This TCR was sampled from a man between 18 and 29 years old in good health. The sample consisted of memory CD4+ T cells sorted from blood. Subset in this sample: CD45RA-negative fraction. The chain employs TRBV28 and TRBJ1-5; TRBD1 agrees at 7 bases. The CDR3 loop reads CASGDPGTVLNQPQHF. The DNA for the CDR3 is TGTGCCAGCGGCGACCCTGGGACAGTCCTCAATCAGCCCCAGCATTTT. The variable domain in full, with the rest retrieved from reference TRBV28 and TRBJ1-5, is DVKVTQSSRYLVKRTGEKVFLECVQDMDHENMFWYRQDPGLGLRLIYFSYDVKMKEKGDIPEGYSVSREKKERFSLILESASTNQTSMYLCASGDPGTVLNQPQHFGDGTRLSIL.